This T cell receptor (beta chain) stems from a study of CD8 T cells in Susac syndrome. An input of about 0.5 to 1 ug of RNA was subjected to reverse transcription using random hexamers. The amplification used immunoSEQ multiplex PCR on TCR beta CDR3; it spanned 54 Vbeta and 13 Jbeta. TCRdb re-called the immunoSEQ multiplex PCR reads through MiXCR, storing one row per CDR3 protein. Of roughly 100,000 distinct CDR3 sequences listed, 94% are singletons. Study findings and constraints: There were approximately 15 Susac-specific public clones in total CD8+ repertoires and several in CD8+ TEMRA repertoires. In TEMRA cells and active patients, CD8+ clonal expansion in Susac reached its peak.

Germline V gives CDR1 SGHDN, CDR2 FVKESK. This CDR3 has 12 residues. V lost 1 base, J lost 7 bases, and 5 bases lay in between. Worth noting for this clonotype: Its specificity is not known.

This TCR derives from a human donor with Susac syndrome. The chain has TRBV14 and TRBJ2-1; D is unresolved. Sequences were obtained from CD8+ T cells from PBMCs. In DNA, the CDR3 is TGTGCCAGCAGCCAAGTGAGGAATGAGCAGTTCTTC. Translation: CASSQVRNEQFF.